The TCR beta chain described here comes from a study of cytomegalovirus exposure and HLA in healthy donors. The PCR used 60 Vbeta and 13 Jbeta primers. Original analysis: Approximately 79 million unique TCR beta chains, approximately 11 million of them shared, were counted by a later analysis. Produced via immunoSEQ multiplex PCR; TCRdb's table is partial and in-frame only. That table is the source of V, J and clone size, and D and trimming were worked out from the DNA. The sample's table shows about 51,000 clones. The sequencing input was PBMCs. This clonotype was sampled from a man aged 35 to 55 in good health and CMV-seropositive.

The CDR3 DNA sequence: TGTGCCAGCTCACCGGCACAGGGATTAGGAAATCAGCCCCAGCATTTT. Translating gives CASSPAQGLGNQPQHF. The chain uses TRBV18 and TRBJ1-5; tentatively, D is TRBD1 (6 bases). The ends were cut back, 3 bases at V and 4 bases at J, with 16 bases in the middle. Germline CDR1 KGHSH, CDR2 LQKENI. The CDR3 loop spans 16 amino acids.